This note documents a single TCR beta chain sequence. Unmatched junction bases numbered 5, after V lost 5 bases and J lost 2 bases. The germline CDR1 and CDR2 sequences are SGHTA and FQGNSA. The CDR3 contains 15 residues. The data originate from a study of control samples from healthy donors and cancer patients. TCRdb's table, derived via immunoSEQ multiplex PCR, lists solely in-frame clones and lacks some. The data hold around 100,000 clones, with approximately 90% observed a single time. The chain carries TRBV7-2 and TRBJ1-5; 8 bases line up with TRBD1. The sample taken for sequencing was PBMCs. The sequence derives from a man in his sixties with lung cancer. CDR3 sequence: CASSPQTGGNQPQHF. The CDR3 coding sequence is TGTGCCAGCAGCCCCCAGACAGGGGGCAATCAGCCCCAGCATTTT.